This entry describes one T cell receptor beta chain. In the original processing: By means of reference gene primer amplification, nucleated cell counts were estimated. Some clones are missing from TCRdb's copy, which holds only in-frame ones; the method was immunoSEQ multiplex PCR. That table supplies the V and J calls and clone size; D and trimming were determined from the DNA. The data contain tens of thousands of clones, 70% to 80% of them singletons. Germline V gives CDR1 SGHVS, CDR2 FNYEAQ. V was clipped by 5 bases and J by 2 bases; unmatched bases: 5. There are 15 residues in the CDR3. These data belong to a study of blood T cell repertoires in COVID-19. For the study at large: The study drew acute and convalescent COVID-19 samples from the United States, Italy and Spain. PBMCs, B-cell-depleted T cells, or T cells were the source of the cDNA or gDNA that made up the material.

This clonotype was sampled from a woman in her 70s with acute or convalescent COVID-19. The V gene is TRBV7-6, the J gene TRBJ1-5, with 8 bases that match TRBD1. Material: peripheral blood. In DNA, the CDR3 is TGTGCCAGCAGCGCAGGGGGCTATGGCAATCAGCCCCAGCATTTT. Amino acids: CASSAGGYGNQPQHF.